This TCR beta chain was sequenced for a study of identical twins. The CDR3 covers 15 residues. In germline, CDR1 is LNHDA, CDR2 SQIVND (reference sequence). The V end was cut by 3 bases, the J end by 1 base, with 9 bases between. Study outcomes and limitations: Fewer insertions characterized abundant cord blood beta clonotypes, whereas memory repertoires showed none.

In TCRdb, the 5' RACE reads were re-called with MiXCR into one record per CDR3 protein. The sample has about 480,000 distinct CDR3 sequences, about 14% seen once. Regarding this clonotype: Its specificity is unknown.

This same sample was also part of a study on yellow fever vaccine responses in identical twins.

The rearrangement uses TRBV19 and TRBJ2-2; TRBD1 might be the D (6 bases). The source of this sequence is a woman aged 18-29 years in good health. The sequenced sample consisted of CD4+ T cells sorted from blood. DNA of the CDR3: TGTGCCAGTAGTATTCAGGGGAGGAACACCGGGGAGCTGTTTTTT. This gives the protein CASSIQGRNTGELFF.